These 18 T cell receptor beta chains share one sample of origin, sequenced in a study of response to subunit inactivated influenza vaccine. MiXCR was run by TCRdb on the RT-PCR reads, yielding one entry per CDR3 protein. The sample carries 530,000 or so distinct CDR3 sequences, less than 30% recorded once. The sequencing here drew on CD4+ T cells sorted from PBMCs, taken more than 4 days after vaccination. These receptors were collected from a middle-aged man who received an inactivated influenza vaccine.

J is TRBJ2-2 and V is TRBV29-1, with 11 bases fitting TRBD2. V was clipped by 6 bases and J by 7 bases; unmatched bases: 7. The CDR3 totals 14 residues. Germline V gene data show CDR1 as SQVTM and CDR2 as ANQGSEA. The CDR3 loop reads CSVLAGGPGGELFF. For the CDR3, the DNA is TGCAGCGTCTTAGCGGGAGGGCCTGGCGGGGAGCTGTTTTTT.

The genes are TRBV27 and TRBJ2-7; possibly TRBD1 for D (5 bases). V was trimmed by 4 bases and J by 0 bases, leaving 10 bases between them. The CDR3 has 14 amino acids. CDR1 and CDR2 from the germline V gene are MNHEY and SMNVEV (reference sequence). The CDR3 spells CASSYTDTSYEQYF. CDR3 sequence (DNA): TGTGCCAGCAGTTACACGGACACCTCCTACGAGCAGTACTTC.

For this clonotype: A read error is possible here, since a much larger clone lies one base away. V and J are TRBV7-3 and TRBJ2-4, with D possibly being TRBD1 or TRBD2 (5 bases each). The germline V gene encodes CDR1 SGHTA and CDR2 FQGTGA. The length of the CDR3 is 13 residues. CDR3 protein: CASSEGTGNIKYF. CDR3 in DNA: TGTGCCAGCAGCGAAGGGACGGGAAACATTAAGTACTTC. Full variable domain (missing parts from reference TRBV7-3 and TRBJ2-4): GAGVSQTPSNKVTEKGKYVELRCDPISGHTALYWYRQSLGQGPEFLIYFQGTGAADDSGLPNDRFFAVRPEGSVSTLKIQRTERGDSAVYLCASSEGTGNIKYFGAGTRLSVL.

This clonotype was recorded a few times. CDR3 amino acids: CASSLGSGRIPYEQYF. The CDR3 DNA is TGTGCCAGCAGCTTAGGTTCGGGGCGGATTCCCTACGAGCAGTACTTC. The rearrangement joins TRBV7-2 to TRBJ2-7; D is possibly TRBD1 or TRBD2 (5 bases each). This CDR3 is built from 16 residues. The ends were cut back, 1 base at V and 2 bases at J, with 15 bases in the middle. Germline CDR1 and CDR2: SGHTA and FQGNSA.

The rearrangement joins TRBV29-1 to TRBJ2-7; 13 positions agree with TRBD2. With 6 bases clipped from V and 2 bases from J, the junction kept 1 base outside the gene matches. The germline V gene has CDR1 SQVTM and CDR2 ANQGSEA. There are 13 residues in the CDR3. CDR3 residues: CSVGLAGAYEQYF. CDR3 in DNA: TGCAGCGTCGGACTAGCGGGGGCCTACGAGCAGTACTTC.

This chain connects TRBV27 to TRBJ1-6; D uncertain. CDR1 is MNHEY, CDR2 SMNVEV, per germline (reference sequence). The CDR3 is made up of 14 amino acids. V lost 6 bases, J lost 0 bases, and 6 bases lay in between. DNA for the CDR3: TGTGCCAGCAGAGTGGACTCCTATAATTCACCCCTCCACTTT. It codes for CASRVDSYNSPLHF.

The chain recombines TRBV5-1 with TRBJ2-3; maybe TRBD1 (6 bases). Germline CDR1 reads SGHRS; CDR2 reads YFSETQ. There are 14 residues in the CDR3. The germline V and J ends were trimmed by 7 bases and 6 bases, with 18 bases remaining between them. DNA of the CDR3: TGCGCCAGCGCTGGACAGAATAGATGGGATACGCAGTATTTT. Protein: CASAGQNRWDTQYF. Full variable domain (outside the CDR3, taken from reference TRBV5-1 and TRBJ2-3): KAGVTQTPRYLIKTRGQQVTLSCSPISGHRSVSWYQQTPGQGLQFLFEYFSETQRNKGNFPGRFSGRQFSNSRSEMNVSTLELGDSALYLCASAGQNRWDTQYFGPGTRLTVL.

J is TRBJ1-2 and V is TRBV5-1; no reliable D call. V gave up 6 bases and J gave up 5 bases, with 17 bases separating them. This CDR3 contains 14 residues. Germline-derived CDR1 and CDR2 are SGHRS and YFSETQ. DNA for the CDR3: TGCGCCAGCAACTACGGTCAAGGACCTTATGGCTACACCTTC. Translated, it gives CASNYGQGPYGYTF.

The chain joins TRBV4-1 to TRBJ2-2, with TRBD2 matching 13 bases. Germline values: CDR1 MGHRA, CDR2 YSYEKL. This CDR3 is 17 amino acids long. The V gene end was trimmed by 0 bases and the J gene end by 5 bases; junction bases not matched to a gene: 3. CDR3 residues: CASSQDQGLAGTGELFF. DNA for the CDR3: TGCGCCAGCAGCCAAGATCAGGGACTAGCGGGAACCGGGGAGCTGTTTTTT.

This clonotype was recorded a few times. The V call is TRBV28, the J call TRBJ1-2; a possible D gene is TRBD1 (5 bases). The CDR3 runs 15 residues. Germline CDR1 MDHEN, CDR2 SYDVKM. Trimming cost V 6 bases and J 0 bases, with 14 bases left between them. The CDR3 here is CASRTDLSSNYGYTF. For the CDR3, the DNA is TGTGCCAGCAGGACAGACTTATCCTCTAACTATGGCTACACCTTC.

This chain connects TRBV20-1 to TRBJ2-6, with 8 bases fitting TRBD1. V trimming: 1 base; J trimming: 3 bases; junction bases outside the gene matches: 5. The CDR3 has 16 residues. The germline gives CDR1 DFQATT, CDR2 SNEGSKA (reference sequence). Written as DNA, the CDR3 is TGCAGTGCTAGAGCCCCACAGGGGGGTGGGGCCAACGTCCTGACTTTC. Translation gives CSARAPQGGGANVLTF.

The chain carries TRBV12-3 or TRBV12-4 and TRBJ2-3; TRBD2 matches at 10 bases. Trimming took 5 bases from V and 4 from J; bases not matched to a gene: 12. CDR3 length equals 17 residues. CDR3 in amino acids: CASSPPSGGELSDTQYF. The CDR3 region has the DNA TGTGCCAGCAGTCCTCCGAGCGGGGGGGAGCTATCAGATACGCAGTATTTT.

This clonotype was detected ten times or more. This sequence joins TRBV20-1 and TRBJ2-2; D unclear. CDR3 length: 12 residues. The V gene's germline CDR1 is DFQATT and CDR2 SNEGSKA (reference sequence). V was clipped by 7 bases and J by 4 bases, with 10 bases between them. CDR3 sequence (DNA): TGCAGTGGATATGTGGGCACCGGGGAGCTGTTTTTT. This gives the protein CSGYVGTGELFF.

This clonotype was seen only a few times. The V call is TRBV4-1, the J call TRBJ1-5; D is undetermined. V was cut by 0 bases and J by 14 bases, with 14 bases left in between. There are 13 residues in the CDR3. Germline-derived CDR1 and CDR2 are MGHRA and YSYEKL. The CDR3 region has the DNA TGCGCCAGCAGCCAAGATAGTATTGGTCCAGAGCATTTT. Translating it yields CASSQDSIGPEHF.

The genes are TRBV29-1 and TRBJ1-1; D not resolved. V was shortened by 6 bases and J by 2 bases, with 10 bases between the two germline ends. Per germline, CDR1 SQVTM and CDR2 ANQGSEA. The CDR3 is 12 amino acids. DNA for the CDR3: TGCAGCGTAGCCGACGGCAACACTGAAGCTTTCTTT. Amino acids: CSVADGNTEAFF.

Only a few counts were recorded for this clonotype. V usage is TRBV10-3 and J usage is TRBJ2-3, with 7 bases identical to TRBD2. This CDR3 region has 17 residues. Germline lookup yields CDR1 ENHRY and CDR2 SYGVKD. Germline trimming cut 3 bases from V and 5 bases from J; bases unmatched to any gene: 14. For the CDR3, the DNA is TGTGCCATCAGTGAATTCGAGTTGGCGGGAGCGGTAGATACGCAGTATTTT. Amino acid sequence: CAISEFELAGAVDTQYF.

This clonotype turned up a few times. This sequence joins TRBV7-9 and TRBJ1-1; D not resolved. This CDR3 contains 14 residues. The V end lost 2 bases, the J end lost 6 bases, and 13 bases lay between the germline ends. Germline lookup yields CDR1 SEHNR and CDR2 FQNEAQ (reference sequence). CDR3 in amino acids: CASSLSGYWAEAFF. The CDR3, as DNA: TGTGCCAGCAGCTTATCCGGGTACTGGGCTGAAGCTTTCTTT. Variable domain in full (rest from reference TRBV7-9 and TRBJ1-1): DTGVSQNPRHKITKRGQNVTFRCDPISEHNRLYWYRQTLGQGPEFLTYFQNEAQLEKSRLLSDRFSAERPKGSFSTLEIQRTEQGDSAMYLCASSLSGYWAEAFFGQGTRLTVV.

The rearrangement joins TRBV6-1 to TRBJ2-7; D gene ambiguous. The V and J ends lost 8 bases and 2 bases respectively, with 16 bases between them. The CDR3 is 14 amino acids. The germline CDR1 and CDR2 sequences are MNHNS and SASEGT. CDR3: CASVVELFAYEQYF. The CDR3 bases are TGTGCCAGCGTAGTGGAATTGTTCGCCTACGAGCAGTACTTC.